The rows below give T cell receptor beta chains drawn from one sample of a study of CXCR3-negative and CXCR3-positive naive CD8 T cells. After re-calling the 5' RACE reads, TCRdb lists one entry per CDR3 protein, DNA absent. The sample data list roughly 40,000 distinct CDR3 sequences. The sequenced material came from memory CD8+ T cells from blood. The receptors derive from a human donor in good health. Some clones in this sample may be carry-over from other donors' samples. Each CDR3 is given with its conserved first and last residue. The order of the fields is CDR3 protein, V gene, J gene.

CSVEIRGQTYEQYF	TRBV29-1	TRBJ2-7
CSARFHRALSYEQYF	TRBV20-1	TRBJ2-7
CASSEGTRAITDTQYF	TRBV9	TRBJ2-3
CASRSVTDAFF	TRBV11-3	TRBJ1-1
CASSQTGALDEQYF	TRBV14	TRBJ2-7
CAITLTDQNTEAFF	TRBV10-3	TRBJ1-1
CSVERTDRSGANVLTF	TRBV29-1	TRBJ2-6
CASSQIGQSFSETTDEKLFF	TRBV4-3	TRBJ1-4
CASSQVPRQGYRDEQFF	TRBV14	TRBJ2-1
CASSRGLAGDQDTQYF	TRBV7-8	TRBJ2-3
CSARTGTAYEQYF	TRBV20-1	TRBJ2-7
CSVKGGSRTDTQYF	TRBV29-1	TRBJ2-3
CSVYGLAETGTDTQYF	TRBV29-1	TRBJ2-3
CASSQEDRGLNEQYF	TRBV4-3	TRBJ2-7
CASGLAGSSTGELFF	TRBV4-1	TRBJ2-2
CASSQDSRRADTQYF	TRBV21-1	TRBJ2-3